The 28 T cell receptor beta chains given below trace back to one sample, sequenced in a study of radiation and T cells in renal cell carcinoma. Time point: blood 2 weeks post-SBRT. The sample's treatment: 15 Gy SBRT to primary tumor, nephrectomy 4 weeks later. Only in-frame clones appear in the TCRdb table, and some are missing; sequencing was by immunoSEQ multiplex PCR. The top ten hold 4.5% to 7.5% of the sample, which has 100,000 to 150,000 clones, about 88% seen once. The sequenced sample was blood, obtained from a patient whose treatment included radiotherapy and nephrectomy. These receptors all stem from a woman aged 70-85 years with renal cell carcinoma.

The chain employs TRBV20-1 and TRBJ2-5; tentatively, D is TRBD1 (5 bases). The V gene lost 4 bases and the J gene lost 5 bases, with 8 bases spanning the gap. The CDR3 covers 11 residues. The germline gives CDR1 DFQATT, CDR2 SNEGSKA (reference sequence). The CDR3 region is CSATRVETQYF. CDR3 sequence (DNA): TGCAGTGCTACCAGGGTCGAGACCCAGTACTTC.

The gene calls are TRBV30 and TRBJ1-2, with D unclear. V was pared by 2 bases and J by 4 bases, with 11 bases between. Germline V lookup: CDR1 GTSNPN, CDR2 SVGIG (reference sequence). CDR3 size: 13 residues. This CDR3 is CAWSPVVFYGYTF. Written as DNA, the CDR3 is TGTGCCTGGAGTCCAGTGGTATTCTATGGCTACACCTTC. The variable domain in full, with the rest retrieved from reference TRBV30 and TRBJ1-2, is SQTIHQWPATLVQPVGSPLSLECTVEGTSNPNLYWYRQAAGRGLQLLFYSVGIGQISSEVPQNLSASRPQDRQFILSSKKLLLSDSGFYLCAWSPVVFYGYTFGSGTRLTVV.

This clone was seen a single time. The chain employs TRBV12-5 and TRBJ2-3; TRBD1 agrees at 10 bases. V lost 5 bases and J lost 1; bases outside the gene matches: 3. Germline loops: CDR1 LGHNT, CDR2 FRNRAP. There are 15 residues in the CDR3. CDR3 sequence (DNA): TGTGCTAGTGGTAGCGGGACAGGGGGCACAGATACGCAGTATTTT. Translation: CASGSGTGGTDTQYF. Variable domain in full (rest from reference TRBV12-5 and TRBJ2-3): DARVTQTPRHKVTEMGQEVTMRCQPILGHNTVFWYRQTMMQGLELLAYFRNRAPLDDSGMPKDRFSAEMPDATLATLKIQPSEPRDSAVYFCASGSGTGGTDTQYFGPGTRLTVL.

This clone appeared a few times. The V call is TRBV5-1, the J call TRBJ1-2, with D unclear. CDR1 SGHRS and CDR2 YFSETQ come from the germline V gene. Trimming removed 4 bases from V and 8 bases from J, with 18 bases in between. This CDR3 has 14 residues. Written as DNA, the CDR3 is TGCGCCAGCAGCCCGGACGGCTTCGGATCGGGCTACACCTTC. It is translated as CASSPDGFGSGYTF.

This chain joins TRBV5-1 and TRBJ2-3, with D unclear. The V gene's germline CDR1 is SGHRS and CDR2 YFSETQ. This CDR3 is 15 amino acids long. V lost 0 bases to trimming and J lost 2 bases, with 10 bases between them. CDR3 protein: CASSLVSSPTDTQYF. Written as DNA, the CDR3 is TGCGCCAGCAGCTTGGTATCAAGCCCCACAGATACGCAGTATTTT.

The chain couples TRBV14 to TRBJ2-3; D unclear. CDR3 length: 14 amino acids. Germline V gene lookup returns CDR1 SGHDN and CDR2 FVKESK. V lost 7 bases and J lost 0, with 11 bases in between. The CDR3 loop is CASMGRASTDTQYF. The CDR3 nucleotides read TGTGCCAGCATGGGCCGAGCTAGCACAGATACGCAGTATTTT.

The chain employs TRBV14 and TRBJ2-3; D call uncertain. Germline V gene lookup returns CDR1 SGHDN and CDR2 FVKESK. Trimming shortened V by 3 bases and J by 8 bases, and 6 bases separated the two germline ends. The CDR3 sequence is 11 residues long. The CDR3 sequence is CASSHEATQYF. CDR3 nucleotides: TGTGCCAGCAGCCACGAGGCTACGCAGTATTTT.

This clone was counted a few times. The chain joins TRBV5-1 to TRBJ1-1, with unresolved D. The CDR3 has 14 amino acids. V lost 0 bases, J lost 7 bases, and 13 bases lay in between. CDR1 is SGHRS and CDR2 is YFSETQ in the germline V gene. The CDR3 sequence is CASSLGPGGNEAFF. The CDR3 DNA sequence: TGCGCCAGCAGCTTGGGTCCGGGAGGCAATGAAGCTTTCTTT.

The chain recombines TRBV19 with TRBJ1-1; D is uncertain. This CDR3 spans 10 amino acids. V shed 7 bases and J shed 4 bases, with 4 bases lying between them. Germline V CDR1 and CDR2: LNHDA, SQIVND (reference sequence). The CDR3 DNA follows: TGTGCCAGTACCCCCACTGAAGCTTTCTTT. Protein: CASTPTEAFF.

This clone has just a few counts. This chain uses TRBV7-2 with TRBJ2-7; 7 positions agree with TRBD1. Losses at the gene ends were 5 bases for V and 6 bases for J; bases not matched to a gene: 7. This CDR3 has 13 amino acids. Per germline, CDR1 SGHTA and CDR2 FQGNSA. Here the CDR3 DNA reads TGTGCCAGCAGCCTGACAGGGCCCAGCGAGCAGTACTTC. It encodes CASSLTGPSEQYF. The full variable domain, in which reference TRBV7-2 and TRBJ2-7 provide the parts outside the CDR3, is GAGVSQSPSNKVTEKGKDVELRCDPISGHTALYWYRQSLGQGLEFLIYFQGNSAPDKSGLPSDRFSAERTGGSVSTLTIQRTQQEDSAVYLCASSLTGPSEQYFGPGTRLTVT.

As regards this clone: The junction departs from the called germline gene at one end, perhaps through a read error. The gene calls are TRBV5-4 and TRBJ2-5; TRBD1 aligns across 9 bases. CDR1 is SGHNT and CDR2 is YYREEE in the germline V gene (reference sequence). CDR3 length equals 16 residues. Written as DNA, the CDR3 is TGTGCCGGCAGCGCTCCCGGGACAGGGAACCAAGAGACCCAGTACTTC. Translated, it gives CAGSAPGTGNQETQYF.

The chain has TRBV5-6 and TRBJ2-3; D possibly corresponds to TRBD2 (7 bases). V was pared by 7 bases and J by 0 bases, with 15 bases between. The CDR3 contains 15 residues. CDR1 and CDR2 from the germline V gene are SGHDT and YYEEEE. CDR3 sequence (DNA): TGTGCCAGCTACCGGGGGGCCCGGAGCACAGATACGCAGTATTTT. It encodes CASYRGARSTDTQYF.

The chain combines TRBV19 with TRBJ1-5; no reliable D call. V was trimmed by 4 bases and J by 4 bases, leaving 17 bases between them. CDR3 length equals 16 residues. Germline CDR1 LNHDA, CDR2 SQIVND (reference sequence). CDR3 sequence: CASSNQVASLNQPQHF. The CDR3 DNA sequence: TGTGCCAGTAGTAACCAAGTGGCCAGCCTTAATCAGCCCCAGCATTTT.

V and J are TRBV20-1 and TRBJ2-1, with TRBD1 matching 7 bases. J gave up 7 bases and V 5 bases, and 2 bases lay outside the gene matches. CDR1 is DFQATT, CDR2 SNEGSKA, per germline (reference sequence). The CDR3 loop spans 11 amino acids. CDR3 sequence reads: CSAFRGNEQFF. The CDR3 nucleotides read TGCAGTGCTTTCAGGGGGAATGAGCAGTTCTTC.

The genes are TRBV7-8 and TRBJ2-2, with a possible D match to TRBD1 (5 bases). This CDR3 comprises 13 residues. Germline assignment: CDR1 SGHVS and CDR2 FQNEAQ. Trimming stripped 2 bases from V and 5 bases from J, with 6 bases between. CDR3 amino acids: CASSLKGTGELFF. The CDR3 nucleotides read TGTGCCAGCAGCTTAAAGGGGACCGGGGAGCTGTTTTTT.

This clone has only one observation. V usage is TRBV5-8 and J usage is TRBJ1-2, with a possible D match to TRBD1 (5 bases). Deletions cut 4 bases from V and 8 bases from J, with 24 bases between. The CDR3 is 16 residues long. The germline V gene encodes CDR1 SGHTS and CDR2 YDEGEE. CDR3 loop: CASSAHADTVPWGYTF. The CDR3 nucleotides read TGTGCCAGCAGCGCACATGCGGACACGGTCCCCTGGGGCTACACCTTC.

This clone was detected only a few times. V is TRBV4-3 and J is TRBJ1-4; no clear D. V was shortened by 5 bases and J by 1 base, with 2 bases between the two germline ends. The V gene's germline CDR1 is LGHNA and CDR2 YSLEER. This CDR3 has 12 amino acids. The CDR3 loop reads CASSRTNEKLFF. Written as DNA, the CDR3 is TGCGCCAGCAGCAGAACTAATGAAAAACTGTTTTTT.

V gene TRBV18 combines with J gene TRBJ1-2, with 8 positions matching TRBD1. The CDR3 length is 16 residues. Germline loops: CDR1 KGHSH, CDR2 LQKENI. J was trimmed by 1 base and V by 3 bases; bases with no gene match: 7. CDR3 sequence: CASSPLGQGGNYGYTF. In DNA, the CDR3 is TGTGCCAGCTCACCCCTTGGACAGGGAGGTAACTATGGCTACACCTTC.

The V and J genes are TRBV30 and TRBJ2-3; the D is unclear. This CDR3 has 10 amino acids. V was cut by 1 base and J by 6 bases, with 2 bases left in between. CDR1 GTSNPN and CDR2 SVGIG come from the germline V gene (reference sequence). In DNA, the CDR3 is TGTGCCTGGAGTGGGGATACGCAGTATTTT. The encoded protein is CAWSGDTQYF.

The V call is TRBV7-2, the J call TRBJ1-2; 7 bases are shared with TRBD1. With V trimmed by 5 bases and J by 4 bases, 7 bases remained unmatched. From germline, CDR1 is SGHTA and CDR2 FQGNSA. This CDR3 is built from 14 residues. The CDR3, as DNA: TGTGCCAGCAGCCCAATGACAGGGCCCTATGGCTACACCTTC. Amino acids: CASSPMTGPYGYTF. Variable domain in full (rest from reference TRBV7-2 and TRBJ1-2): GAGVSQSPSNKVTEKGKDVELRCDPISGHTALYWYRQSLGQGLEFLIYFQGNSAPDKSGLPSDRFSAERTGGSVSTLTIQRTQQEDSAVYLCASSPMTGPYGYTFGSGTRLTVV.

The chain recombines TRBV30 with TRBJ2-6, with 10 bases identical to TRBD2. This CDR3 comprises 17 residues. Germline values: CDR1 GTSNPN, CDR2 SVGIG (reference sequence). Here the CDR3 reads CARRVAGGLSGANVLTF. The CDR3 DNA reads TGTGCTAGAAGGGTAGCGGGGGGCCTCTCTGGGGCCAACGTCCTGACTTTC.

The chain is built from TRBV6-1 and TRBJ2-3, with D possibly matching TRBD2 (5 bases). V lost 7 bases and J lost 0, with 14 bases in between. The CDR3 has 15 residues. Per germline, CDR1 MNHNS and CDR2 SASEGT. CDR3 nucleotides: TGTGCCAGCATTCGGACTCCTGCTAGCACAGATACGCAGTATTTT. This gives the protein CASIRTPASTDTQYF.

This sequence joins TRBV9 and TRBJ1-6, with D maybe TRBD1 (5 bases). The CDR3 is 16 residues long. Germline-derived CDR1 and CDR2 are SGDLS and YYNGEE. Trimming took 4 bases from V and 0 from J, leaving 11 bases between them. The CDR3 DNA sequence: TGTGCCAGCAGCCCATCTGACAGCTCCTATAATTCACCCCTCCACTTT. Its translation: CASSPSDSSYNSPLHF.

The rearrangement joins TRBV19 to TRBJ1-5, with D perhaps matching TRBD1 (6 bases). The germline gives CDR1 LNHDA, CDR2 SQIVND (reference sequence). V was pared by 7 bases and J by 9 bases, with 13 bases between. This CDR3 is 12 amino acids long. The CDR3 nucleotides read TGTGCCAGTACCCCCCAAGGGGGGCCCCAGCATTTT. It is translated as CASTPQGGPQHF. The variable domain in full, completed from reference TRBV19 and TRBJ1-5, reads DGGITQSPKYLFRKEGQNVTLSCEQNLNHDAMYWYRQDPGQGLRLIYYSQIVNDFQKGDIAEGYSVSREKKESFPLTVTSAQKNPTAFYLCASTPQGGPQHFGDGTRLSIL.

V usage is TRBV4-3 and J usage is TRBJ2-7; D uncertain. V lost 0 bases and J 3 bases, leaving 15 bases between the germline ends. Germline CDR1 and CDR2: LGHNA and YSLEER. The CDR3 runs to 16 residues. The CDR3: CASSQEGRLPYYEQYF. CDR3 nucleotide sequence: TGCGCCAGCAGCCAAGAAGGCAGGCTGCCCTACTACGAGCAGTACTTC.

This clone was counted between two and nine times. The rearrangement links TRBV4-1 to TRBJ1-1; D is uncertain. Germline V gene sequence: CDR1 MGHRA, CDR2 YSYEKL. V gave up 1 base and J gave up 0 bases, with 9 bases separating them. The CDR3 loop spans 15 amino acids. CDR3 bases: TGCGCCAGCAGCCAAGCGGTTGGATTGAACACTGAAGCTTTCTTT. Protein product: CASSQAVGLNTEAFF.

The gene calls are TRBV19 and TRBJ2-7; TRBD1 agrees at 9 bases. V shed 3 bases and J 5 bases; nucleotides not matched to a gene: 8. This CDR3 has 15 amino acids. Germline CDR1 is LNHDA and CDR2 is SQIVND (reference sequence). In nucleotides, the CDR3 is TGTGCCAGTAGTATGGGACAGGGAGGACGGAACGAGCAGTACTTC. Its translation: CASSMGQGGRNEQYF.

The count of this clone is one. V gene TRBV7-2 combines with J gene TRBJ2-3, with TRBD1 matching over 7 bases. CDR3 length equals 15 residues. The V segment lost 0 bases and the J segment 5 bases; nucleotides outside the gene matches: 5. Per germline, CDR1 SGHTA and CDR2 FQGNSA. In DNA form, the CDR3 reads TGTGCCAGCAGCTTAGCGGGGACAGATGTAGATACGCAGTATTTT. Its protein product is CASSLAGTDVDTQYF.